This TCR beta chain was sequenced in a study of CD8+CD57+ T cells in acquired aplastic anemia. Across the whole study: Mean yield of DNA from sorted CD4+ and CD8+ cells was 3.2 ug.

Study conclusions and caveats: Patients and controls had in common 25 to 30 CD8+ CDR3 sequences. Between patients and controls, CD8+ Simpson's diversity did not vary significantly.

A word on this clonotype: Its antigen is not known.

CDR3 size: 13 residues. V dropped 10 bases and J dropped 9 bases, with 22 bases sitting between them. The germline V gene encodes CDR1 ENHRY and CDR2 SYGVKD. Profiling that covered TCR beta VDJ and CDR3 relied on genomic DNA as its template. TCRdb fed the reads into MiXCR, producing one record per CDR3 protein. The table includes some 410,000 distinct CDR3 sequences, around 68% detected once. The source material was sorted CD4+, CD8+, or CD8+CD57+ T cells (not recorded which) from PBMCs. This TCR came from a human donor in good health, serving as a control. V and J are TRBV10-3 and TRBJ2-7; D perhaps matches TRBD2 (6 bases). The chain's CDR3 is CASTAGQAFRQYF. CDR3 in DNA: TGTGCCAGCACGGCGGGGCAGGCCTTTCGGCAGTACTTC.